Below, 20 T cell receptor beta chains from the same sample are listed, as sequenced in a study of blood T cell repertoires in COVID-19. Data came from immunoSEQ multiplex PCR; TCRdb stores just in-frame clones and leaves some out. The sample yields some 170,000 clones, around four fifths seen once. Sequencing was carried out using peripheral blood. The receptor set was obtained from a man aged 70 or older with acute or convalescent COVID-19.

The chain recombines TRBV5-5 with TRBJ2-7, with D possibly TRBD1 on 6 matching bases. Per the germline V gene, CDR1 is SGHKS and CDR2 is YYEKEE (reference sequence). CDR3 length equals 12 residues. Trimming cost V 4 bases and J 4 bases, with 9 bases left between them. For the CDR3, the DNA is TGTGCCAGCAGCCGGACAGATTACGAGCAGTACTTC. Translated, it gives CASSRTDYEQYF.

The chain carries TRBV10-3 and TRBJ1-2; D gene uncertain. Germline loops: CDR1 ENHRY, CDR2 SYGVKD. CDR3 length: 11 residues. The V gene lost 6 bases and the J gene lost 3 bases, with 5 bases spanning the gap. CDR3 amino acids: CAISPDYGYTF. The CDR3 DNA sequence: TGTGCCATCAGCCCGGACTATGGCTACACCTTC.

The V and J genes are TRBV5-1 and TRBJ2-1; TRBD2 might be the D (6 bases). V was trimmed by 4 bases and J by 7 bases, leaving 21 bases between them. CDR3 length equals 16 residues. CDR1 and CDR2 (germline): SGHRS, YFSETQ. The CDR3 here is CASSPVQQLAGNEQFF. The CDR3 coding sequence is TGCGCCAGCAGCCCTGTACAACAGCTTGCGGGGAATGAGCAGTTCTTC.

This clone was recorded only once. The CDR3 DNA reads as TGTGCCAGCAGTCACCGTGACCCACTCGGGGTCCCCCTCCACTTT. Translation gives CASSHRDPLGVPLHF. The J gene is TRBJ1-6, the V gene TRBV6-5; D uncertain. V lost 5 bases and J lost 13, with 21 bases in between. CDR3 length equals 15 residues. Germline-derived CDR1 and CDR2 are MNHEY and SVGAGI.

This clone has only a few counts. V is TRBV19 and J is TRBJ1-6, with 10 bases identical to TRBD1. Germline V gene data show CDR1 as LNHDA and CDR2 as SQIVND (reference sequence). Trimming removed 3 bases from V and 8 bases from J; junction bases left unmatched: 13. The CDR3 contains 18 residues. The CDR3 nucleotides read TGTGCCAGTAGTATGGCCCTCGGGACAGGGGTCATCTATTCACCCCTCCACTTT. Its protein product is CASSMALGTGVIYSPLHF.

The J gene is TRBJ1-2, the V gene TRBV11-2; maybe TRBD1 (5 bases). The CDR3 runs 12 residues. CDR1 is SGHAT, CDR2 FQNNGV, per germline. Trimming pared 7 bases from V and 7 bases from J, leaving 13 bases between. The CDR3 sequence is CASTDSNFGYTF. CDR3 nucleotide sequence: TGTGCCAGCACCGACAGTAATTTTGGCTACACCTTC.

CDR3 in amino acids: CASSLAGPQGASLPYEQYF. Written as DNA, the CDR3 is TGTGCCAGCAGCTTGGCCGGCCCACAGGGGGCGTCCTTACCTTACGAGCAGTACTTC. The chain uses TRBV5-5 and TRBJ2-7; 9 bases line up with TRBD1. Germline values: CDR1 SGHKS, CDR2 YYEKEE (reference sequence). J was trimmed by 4 bases and V by 0 bases; bases with no gene match: 17. The CDR3 is 19 amino acids.

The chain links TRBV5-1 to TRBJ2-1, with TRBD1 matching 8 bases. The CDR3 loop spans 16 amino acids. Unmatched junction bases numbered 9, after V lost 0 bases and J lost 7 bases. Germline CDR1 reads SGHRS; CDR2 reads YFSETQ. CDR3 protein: CASSLGQGTYSNEQFF. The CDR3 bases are TGCGCCAGCAGCTTGGGACAGGGGACCTACTCGAATGAGCAGTTCTTC. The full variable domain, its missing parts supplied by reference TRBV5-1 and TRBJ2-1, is KAGVTQTPRYLIKTRGQQVTLSCSPISGHRSVSWYQQTPGQGLQFLFEYFSETQRNKGNFPGRFSGRQFSNSRSEMNVSTLELGDSALYLCASSLGQGTYSNEQFFGPGTRLTVL.

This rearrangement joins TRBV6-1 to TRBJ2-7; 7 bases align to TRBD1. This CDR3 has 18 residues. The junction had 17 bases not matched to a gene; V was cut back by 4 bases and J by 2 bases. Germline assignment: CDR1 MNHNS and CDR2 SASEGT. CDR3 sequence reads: CASSVLFPRDSAPYEQYF. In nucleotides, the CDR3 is TGTGCCAGCAGTGTTCTTTTTCCCAGGGACAGCGCTCCCTACGAGCAGTACTTC.

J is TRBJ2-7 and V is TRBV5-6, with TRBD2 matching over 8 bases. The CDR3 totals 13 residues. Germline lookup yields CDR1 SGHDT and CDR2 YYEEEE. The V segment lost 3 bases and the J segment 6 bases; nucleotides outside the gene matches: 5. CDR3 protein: CASSSRGASEQYF. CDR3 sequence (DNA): TGTGCCAGCAGCTCGCGGGGGGCCAGCGAGCAGTACTTC.

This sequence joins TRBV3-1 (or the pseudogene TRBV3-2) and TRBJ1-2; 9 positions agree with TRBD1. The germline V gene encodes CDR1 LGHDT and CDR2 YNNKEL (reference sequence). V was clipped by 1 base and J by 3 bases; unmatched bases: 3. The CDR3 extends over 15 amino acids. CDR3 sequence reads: CASSQGQGGYYGYTF. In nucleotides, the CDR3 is TGTGCCAGCAGCCAAGGACAGGGGGGCTACTATGGCTACACCTTC.

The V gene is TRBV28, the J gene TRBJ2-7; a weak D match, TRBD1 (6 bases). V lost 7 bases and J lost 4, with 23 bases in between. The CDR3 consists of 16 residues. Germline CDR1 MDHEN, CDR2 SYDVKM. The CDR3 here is CASTSFGTGKEYEQYF. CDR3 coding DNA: TGTGCCAGCACCAGTTTTGGAACAGGGAAGGAGTACGAGCAGTACTTC.

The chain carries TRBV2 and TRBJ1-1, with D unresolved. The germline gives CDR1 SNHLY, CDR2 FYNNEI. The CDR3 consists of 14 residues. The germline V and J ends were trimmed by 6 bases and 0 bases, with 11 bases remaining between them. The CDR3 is CASSSAGVNTEAFF. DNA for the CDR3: TGTGCCAGCAGCTCAGCCGGGGTGAACACTGAAGCTTTCTTT. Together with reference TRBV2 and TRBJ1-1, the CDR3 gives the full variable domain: EPEVTQTPSHQVTQMGQEVILRCVPISNHLYFYWYRQILGQKVEFLVSFYNNEISEKSEIFDDQFSVERPDGSNFTLKIRSTKLEDSAMYFCASSSAGVNTEAFFGQGTRLTVV.

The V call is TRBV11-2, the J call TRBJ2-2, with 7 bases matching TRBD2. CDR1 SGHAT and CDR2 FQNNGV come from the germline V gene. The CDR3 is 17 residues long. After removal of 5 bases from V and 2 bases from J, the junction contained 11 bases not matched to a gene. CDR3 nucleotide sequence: TGTGCCAGCAGCCCCTGGGGCGGGAGTTTAAACACCGGGGAGCTGTTTTTT. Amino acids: CASSPWGGSLNTGELFF.

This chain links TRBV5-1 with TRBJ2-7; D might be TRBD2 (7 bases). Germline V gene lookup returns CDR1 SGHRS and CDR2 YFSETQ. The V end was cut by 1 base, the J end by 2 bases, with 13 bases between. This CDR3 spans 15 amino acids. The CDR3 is CASSLWQGTTYEQYF. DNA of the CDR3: TGCGCCAGCAGCTTGTGGCAGGGGACTACCTACGAGCAGTACTTC.

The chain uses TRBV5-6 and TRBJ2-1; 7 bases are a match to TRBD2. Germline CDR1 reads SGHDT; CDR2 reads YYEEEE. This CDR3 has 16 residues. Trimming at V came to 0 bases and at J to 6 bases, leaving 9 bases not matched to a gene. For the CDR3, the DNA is TGTGCCAGCAGCTTGGTTCGGGGTAGCGGGCCCAATGAGCAGTTCTTC. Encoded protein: CASSLVRGSGPNEQFF.

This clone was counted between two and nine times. CDR3 in amino acids: CASSIDGTGFSGANVLTF. In DNA, the CDR3 is TGTGCCAGTAGTATAGACGGGACAGGATTCTCTGGGGCCAACGTCCTGACTTTC. J is TRBJ2-6 and V is TRBV19; the match to TRBD1 covers 8 bases. The germline V gene has CDR1 LNHDA and CDR2 SQIVND (reference sequence). This CDR3 spans 18 amino acids. Losses at the gene ends were 0 bases for V and 0 bases for J; bases not matched to a gene: 4.

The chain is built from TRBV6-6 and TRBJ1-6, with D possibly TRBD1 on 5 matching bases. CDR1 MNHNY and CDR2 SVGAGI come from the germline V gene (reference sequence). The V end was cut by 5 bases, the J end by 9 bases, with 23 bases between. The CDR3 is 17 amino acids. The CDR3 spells CASSPLAGTNLGSPLHF. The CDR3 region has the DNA TGTGCCAGCAGTCCCCTCGCGGGGACTAACTTGGGTTCACCCCTCCACTTT.

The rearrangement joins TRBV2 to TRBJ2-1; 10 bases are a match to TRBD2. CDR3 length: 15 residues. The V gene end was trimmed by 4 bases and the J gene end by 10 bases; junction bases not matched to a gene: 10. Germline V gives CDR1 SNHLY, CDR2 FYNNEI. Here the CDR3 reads CASSGKREGLNEQFF. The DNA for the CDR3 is TGTGCCAGCAGTGGTAAGCGGGAGGGCCTGAACGAGCAGTTCTTC.

The CDR3 nucleotides read TGTGCCAGCAGACACCCGACAGGGGAACAGCCCCAGCATTTT. Protein product: CASRHPTGEQPQHF. This chain connects TRBV28 to TRBJ1-5; 8 bases line up with TRBD1. This CDR3 has 14 residues. The V and J ends lost 6 bases and 7 bases, in that order; junction bases with no gene match: 8. Germline assignment: CDR1 MDHEN and CDR2 SYDVKM. The whole variable domain, remainder taken from reference TRBV28 and TRBJ1-5, is DVKVTQSSRYLVKRTGEKVFLECVQDMDHENMFWYRQDPGLGLRLIYFSYDVKMKEKGDIPEGYSVSREKKERFSLILESASTNQTSMYLCASRHPTGEQPQHFGDGTRLSIL.